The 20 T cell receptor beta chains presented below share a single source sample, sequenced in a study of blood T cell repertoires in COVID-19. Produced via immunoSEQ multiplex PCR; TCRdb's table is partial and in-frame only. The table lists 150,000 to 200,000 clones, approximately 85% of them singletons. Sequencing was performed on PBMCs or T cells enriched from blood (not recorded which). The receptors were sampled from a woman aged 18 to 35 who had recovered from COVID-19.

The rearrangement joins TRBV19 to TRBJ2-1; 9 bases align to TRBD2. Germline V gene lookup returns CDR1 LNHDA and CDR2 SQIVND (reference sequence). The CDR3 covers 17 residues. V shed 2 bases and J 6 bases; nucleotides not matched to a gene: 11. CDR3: CASSIQTSGLAFNEQFF. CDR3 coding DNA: TGTGCCAGTAGTATACAAACCTCGGGACTAGCCTTCAATGAGCAGTTCTTC.

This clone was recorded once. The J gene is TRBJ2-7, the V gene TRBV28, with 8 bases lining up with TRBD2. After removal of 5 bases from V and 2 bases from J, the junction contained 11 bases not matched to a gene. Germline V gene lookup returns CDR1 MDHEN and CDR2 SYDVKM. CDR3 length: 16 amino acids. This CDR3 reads CASSPAGGGPTYEQYF. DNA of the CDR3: TGTGCCAGCAGTCCCGCGGGCGGGGGGCCTACCTACGAGCAGTACTTC. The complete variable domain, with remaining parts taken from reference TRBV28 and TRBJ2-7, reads DVKVTQSSRYLVKRTGEKVFLECVQDMDHENMFWYRQDPGLGLRLIYFSYDVKMKEKGDIPEGYSVSREKKERFSLILESASTNQTSMYLCASSPAGGGPTYEQYFGPGTRLTVT.

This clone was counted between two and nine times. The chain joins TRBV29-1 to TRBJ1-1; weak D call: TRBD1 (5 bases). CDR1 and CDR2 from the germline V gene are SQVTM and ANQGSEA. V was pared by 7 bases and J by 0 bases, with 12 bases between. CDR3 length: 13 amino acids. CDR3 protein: CSASTEMNTEAFF. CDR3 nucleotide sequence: TGCAGCGCGTCGACAGAAATGAACACTGAAGCTTTCTTT. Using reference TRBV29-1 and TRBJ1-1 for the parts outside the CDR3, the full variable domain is SAVISQKPSRDICQRGTSLTIQCQVDSQVTMMFWYRQQPGQSLTLIATANQGSEATYESGFVIDKFPISRPNLTFSTLTVSNMSPEDSSIYLCSASTEMNTEAFFGQGTRLTVV.

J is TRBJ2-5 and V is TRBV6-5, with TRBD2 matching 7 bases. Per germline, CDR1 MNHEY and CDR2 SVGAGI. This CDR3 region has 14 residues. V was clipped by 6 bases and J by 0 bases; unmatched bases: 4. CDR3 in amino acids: CASRTSPDQETQYF. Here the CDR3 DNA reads TGTGCCAGCAGGACTAGCCCCGACCAAGAGACCCAGTACTTC.

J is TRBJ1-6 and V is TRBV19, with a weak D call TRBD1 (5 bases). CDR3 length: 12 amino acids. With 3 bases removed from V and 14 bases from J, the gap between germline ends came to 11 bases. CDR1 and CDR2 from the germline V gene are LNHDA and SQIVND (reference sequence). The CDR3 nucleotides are TGTGCCAGTAGTATCGGGGGAGCGTCCCTCCACTTT. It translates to CASSIGGASLHF.

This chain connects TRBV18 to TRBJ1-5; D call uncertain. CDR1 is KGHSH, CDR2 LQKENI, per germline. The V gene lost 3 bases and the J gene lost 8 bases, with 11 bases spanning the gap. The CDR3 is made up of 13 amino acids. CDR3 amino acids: CASSPGEVEPQHF. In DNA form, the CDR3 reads TGTGCCAGCTCACCCGGGGAAGTGGAGCCCCAGCATTTT.

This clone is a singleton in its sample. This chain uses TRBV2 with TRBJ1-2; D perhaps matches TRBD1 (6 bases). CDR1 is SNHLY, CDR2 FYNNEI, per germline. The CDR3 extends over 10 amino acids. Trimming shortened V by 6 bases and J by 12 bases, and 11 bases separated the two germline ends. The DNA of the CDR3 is TGTGCCAGCAGGTACAGGGACCACACCTTC. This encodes CASRYRDHTF.

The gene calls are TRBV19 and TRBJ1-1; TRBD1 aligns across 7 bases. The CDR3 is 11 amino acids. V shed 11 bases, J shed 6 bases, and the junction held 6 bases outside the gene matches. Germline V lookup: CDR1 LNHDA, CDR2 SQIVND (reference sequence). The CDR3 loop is CAVYRGAEAFF. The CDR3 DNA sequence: TGTGCCGTTTACAGGGGCGCTGAAGCTTTCTTT.

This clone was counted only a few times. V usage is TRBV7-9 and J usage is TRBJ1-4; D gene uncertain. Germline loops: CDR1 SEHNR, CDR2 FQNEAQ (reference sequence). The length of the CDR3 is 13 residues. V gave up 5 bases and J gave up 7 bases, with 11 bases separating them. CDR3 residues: CASSPRAGEKLFF. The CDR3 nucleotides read TGTGCCAGCAGCCCCCGTGCAGGTGAAAAACTGTTTTTT.

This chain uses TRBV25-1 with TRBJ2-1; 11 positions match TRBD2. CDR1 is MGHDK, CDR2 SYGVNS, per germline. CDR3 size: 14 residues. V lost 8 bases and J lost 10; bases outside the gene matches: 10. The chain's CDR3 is CASGLSGGAVEQFF. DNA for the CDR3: TGTGCCAGCGGACTTAGCGGGGGGGCGGTAGAGCAGTTCTTC.

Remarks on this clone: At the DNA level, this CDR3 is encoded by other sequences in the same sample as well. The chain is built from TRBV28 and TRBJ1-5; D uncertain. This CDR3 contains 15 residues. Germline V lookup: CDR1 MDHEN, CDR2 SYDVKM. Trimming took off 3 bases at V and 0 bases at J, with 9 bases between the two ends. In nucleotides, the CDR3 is TGTGCCAGCAGTTTCGGCGGCAATAGCAATCAGCCCCAGCATTTT. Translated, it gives CASSFGGNSNQPQHF.

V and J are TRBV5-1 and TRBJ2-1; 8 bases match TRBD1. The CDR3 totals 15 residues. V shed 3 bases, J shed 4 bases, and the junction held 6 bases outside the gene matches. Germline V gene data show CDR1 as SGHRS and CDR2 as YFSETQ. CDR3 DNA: TGCGCCAGCAGCTCCGGACAGGGAGGATACAATGAGCAGTTCTTC. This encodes CASSSGQGGYNEQFF.

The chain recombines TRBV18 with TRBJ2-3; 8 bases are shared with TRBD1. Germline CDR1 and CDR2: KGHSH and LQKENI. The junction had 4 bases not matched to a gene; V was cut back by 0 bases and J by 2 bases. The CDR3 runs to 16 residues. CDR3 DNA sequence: TGTGCCAGCTCACCACCGGCAGGGGGCTCCACAGATACGCAGTATTTT. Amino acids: CASSPPAGGSTDTQYF.

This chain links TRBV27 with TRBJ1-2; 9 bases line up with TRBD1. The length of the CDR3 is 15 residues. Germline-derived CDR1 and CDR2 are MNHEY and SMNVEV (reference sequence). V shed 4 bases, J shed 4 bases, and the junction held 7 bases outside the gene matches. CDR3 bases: TGTGCCAGCAGTTCCAACAGGGGGCGAAGCTATGGCTACACCTTC. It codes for CASSSNRGRSYGYTF.

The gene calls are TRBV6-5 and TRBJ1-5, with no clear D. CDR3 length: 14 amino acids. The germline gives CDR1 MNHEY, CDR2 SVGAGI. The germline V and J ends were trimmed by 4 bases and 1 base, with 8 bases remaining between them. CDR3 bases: TGTGCCAGCAGTTCACATTCGAGCAATCAGCCCCAGCATTTT. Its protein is CASSSHSSNQPQHF.

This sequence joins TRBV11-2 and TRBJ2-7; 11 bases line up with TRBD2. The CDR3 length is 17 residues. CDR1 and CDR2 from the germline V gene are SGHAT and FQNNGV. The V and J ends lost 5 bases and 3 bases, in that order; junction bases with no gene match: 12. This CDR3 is CASSLGTSGSYSYEQYF. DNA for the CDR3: TGTGCCAGCAGCCTTGGGACTAGCGGCTCCTATAGCTACGAGCAGTACTTC.

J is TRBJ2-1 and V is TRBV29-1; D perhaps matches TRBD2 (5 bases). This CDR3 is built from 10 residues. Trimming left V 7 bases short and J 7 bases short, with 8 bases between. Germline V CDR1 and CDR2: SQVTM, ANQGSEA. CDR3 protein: CSGRDNEQFF. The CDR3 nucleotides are TGCAGCGGACGGGATAATGAGCAGTTCTTC.

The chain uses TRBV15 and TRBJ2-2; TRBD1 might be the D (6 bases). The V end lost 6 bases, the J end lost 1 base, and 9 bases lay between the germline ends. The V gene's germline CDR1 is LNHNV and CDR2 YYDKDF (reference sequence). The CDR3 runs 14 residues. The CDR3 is CATSRGGNTGELFF. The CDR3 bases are TGTGCCACCAGTCGAGGGGGGAACACCGGGGAGCTGTTTTTT.

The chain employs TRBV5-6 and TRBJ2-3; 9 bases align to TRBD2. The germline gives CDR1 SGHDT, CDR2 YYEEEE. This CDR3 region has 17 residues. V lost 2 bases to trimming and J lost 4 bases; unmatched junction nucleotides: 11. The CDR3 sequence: CASSLRGGAVSPDTQYF. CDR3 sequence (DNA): TGTGCCAGCAGCTTACGCGGGGGGGCCGTAAGTCCAGATACGCAGTATTTT.

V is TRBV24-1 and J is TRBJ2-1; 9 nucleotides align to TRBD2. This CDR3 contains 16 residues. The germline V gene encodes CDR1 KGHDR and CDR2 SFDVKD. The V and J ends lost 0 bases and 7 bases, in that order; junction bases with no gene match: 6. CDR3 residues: CATSDLGGRAGNEQFF. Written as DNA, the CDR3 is TGTGCCACCAGTGATTTGGGCGGGAGGGCCGGTAATGAGCAGTTCTTC.